The 16 T cell receptor beta chains presented below share a single source sample, sequenced in a study of a mutant IDH1 vaccine in newly diagnosed glioma. Time point described: baseline, week 1 (first vaccination visit). Sample treatment: pre-vaccination baseline after standard-of-care therapy. Clones were sequenced by immunoSEQ multiplex PCR, and TCRdb holds only the in-frame ones, with some missing. The table includes about 68,000 clones, 79% detected once. This material consisted of PBMCs, taken from a glioma patient treated with radiotherapy, temozolomide or both. The receptors were sampled from a man in his forties or fifties with glioma.

The rearrangement links TRBV10-3 to TRBJ1-4, with TRBD1 matching over 10 bases. The ends lost 3 bases at V and 7 bases at J; junction bases unmatched: 2. CDR1 is ENHRY and CDR2 is SYGVKD in the germline V gene. CDR3 length: 14 residues. CDR3 sequence: CAISEGTGAEKLFF. As DNA, the CDR3 is TGTGCCATCAGTGAAGGGACAGGGGCTGAAAAACTGTTTTTT.

The chain joins TRBV5-4 to TRBJ1-2; 7 bases align to TRBD1. V gave up 4 bases and J gave up 4 bases; unmatched junction bases: 7. Per the germline V gene, CDR1 is SGHNT and CDR2 is YYREEE (reference sequence). The CDR3 loop spans 14 amino acids. The CDR3 nucleotides read TGTGCCAGCAGCCCACCGGGACAGCTCTATGGCTACACCTTC. This sequence encodes CASSPPGQLYGYTF.

J is TRBJ2-7 and V is TRBV30; TRBD2 is a possible D gene (6 bases). V lost 5 bases to trimming and J lost 3 bases, with 17 bases between them. CDR1 and CDR2 from the germline V gene are GTSNPN and SVGIG (reference sequence). This CDR3 is 14 amino acids long. For the CDR3, the DNA is TGTGCCTGGGGGGGGAGAGATTTTAACTACGAGCAGTACTTC. This sequence encodes CAWGGRDFNYEQYF.

The chain employs TRBV5-6 and TRBJ1-4; D may be TRBD1 (5 bases). From germline, CDR1 is SGHDT and CDR2 YYEEEE. This CDR3 comprises 15 residues. V dropped 0 bases and J dropped 4 bases, with 10 bases sitting between them. CDR3: CASSLVQGSNEKLFF. The DNA of the CDR3 is TGTGCCAGCAGCTTGGTTCAGGGTAGTAATGAAAAACTGTTTTTT.

V gene TRBV30 combines with J gene TRBJ1-5; D possibly corresponds to TRBD1 (6 bases). The length of the CDR3 is 16 residues. The ends were cut back, 2 bases at V and 6 bases at J, with 20 bases in the middle. CDR1 is GTSNPN and CDR2 is SVGIG in the germline V gene (reference sequence). As DNA, the CDR3 is TGTGCCTGGAGTCCGACGCCGGGGGGAGGGGGTCAGCCCCAGCATTTT. It codes for CAWSPTPGGGGQPQHF.

The table lists this clone with a count of one. The rearrangement uses TRBV6-5 and TRBJ1-5; D is perhaps TRBD1 (5 bases). V was trimmed by 10 bases and J by 7 bases, leaving 23 bases between them. CDR3 length: 15 residues. Germline V gene sequence: CDR1 MNHEY, CDR2 SVGAGI. In DNA form, the CDR3 reads TGTGCCACACGACCGGGGCCCCTGTCAGGACAGCCCCAGCATTTT. Translation gives CATRPGPLSGQPQHF.

The CDR3 is CASSPTGYSQGELFF. The CDR3 DNA follows: TGCGCCAGCAGCCCCACAGGGTACTCTCAAGGGGAGCTGTTTTTT. This chain links TRBV5-1 with TRBJ2-2, with D possibly being TRBD1 (6 bases). Trimming stripped 4 bases from V and 8 bases from J, with 18 bases between. The length of the CDR3 is 15 residues. Germline V gene data show CDR1 as SGHRS and CDR2 as YFSETQ.

The chain employs TRBV4-1 and TRBJ1-4, with a possible D match to TRBD1 (5 bases). V was clipped by 4 bases and J by 8 bases, with 17 bases between them. Germline V gene lookup returns CDR1 MGHRA and CDR2 YSYEKL. The CDR3 extends over 15 amino acids. The DNA of the CDR3 is TGCGCCAGCAGCCTCCAGGGAACGCGGGAGGAAAAACTGTTTTTT. As protein: CASSLQGTREEKLFF.

In its sample, this clone was seen a few times. The V gene is TRBV2, the J gene TRBJ1-3; TRBD1 agrees at 7 bases. V lost 6 bases, J lost 4 bases, and 6 bases stayed unmatched. The CDR3 runs to 14 residues. Germline V lookup: CDR1 SNHLY, CDR2 FYNNEI. The CDR3 region has the DNA TGTGCCAGCAGCGCGGGACAGTCCGGAAACACCATATATTTT. Its translation is CASSAGQSGNTIYF.

V usage is TRBV5-1 and J usage is TRBJ2-3, with no clear D. This CDR3 is 13 amino acids long. Germline V gene data show CDR1 as SGHRS and CDR2 as YFSETQ. The germline V and J ends were trimmed by 4 bases and 0 bases, with 6 bases remaining between them. CDR3 protein: CASSSTSTDTQYF. The CDR3 DNA sequence: TGCGCCAGCAGCAGTACTAGCACAGATACGCAGTATTTT.

The sample holds a few counts of this clone. The CDR3, as DNA: TGTGCCAGCAGTTCCAGACAGGGGGATTCACCCCTCCACTTT. This encodes CASSSRQGDSPLHF. This chain joins TRBV7-8 and TRBJ1-6, with 9 bases fitting TRBD1. Trimming removed 6 bases from V and 8 bases from J; junction bases left unmatched: 5. This CDR3 spans 14 amino acids. The V gene's germline CDR1 is SGHVS and CDR2 FQNEAQ.

The CDR3 is CASSLALIGTGRMQYF. Written as DNA, the CDR3 is TGTGCCAGCAGCTTAGCGCTTATCGGGACAGGGAGGATGCAGTACTTC. The chain couples TRBV7-2 to TRBJ2-7; 9 positions match TRBD1. From germline, CDR1 is SGHTA and CDR2 FQGNSA. The CDR3 spans 16 residues. J lost 9 bases, V lost 0 bases, and 12 bases had no gene match.

The rearrangement uses TRBV5-1 and TRBJ2-1, with 8 bases fitting TRBD2. With 0 bases clipped from V and 6 bases from J, the junction kept 5 bases outside the gene matches. The germline V gene has CDR1 SGHRS and CDR2 YFSETQ. CDR3 length: 15 amino acids. DNA of the CDR3: TGCGCCAGCAGCTTGGAACGGGGGGGAACCAATGAGCAGTTCTTC. Amino acid sequence: CASSLERGGTNEQFF.

The V gene is TRBV6-1, the J gene TRBJ2-1; TRBD2 matches 10 bases. Looked up from germline, CDR1 is MNHNS and CDR2 is SASEGT. Losses at the gene ends were 4 bases for V and 6 bases for J; bases not matched to a gene: 6. This CDR3 spans 15 amino acids. The DNA for the CDR3 is TGTGCCAGCAGTGGTAGAGCGGGGGGGCCCAATGAGCAGTTCTTC. Translated: CASSGRAGGPNEQFF.

The chain recombines TRBV14 with TRBJ2-2, with D hard to call. Trimming removed 1 base from V and 1 base from J, with 4 bases in between. This CDR3 spans 14 amino acids. In germline, CDR1 is SGHDN, CDR2 FVKESK. This CDR3 is CASSQVRNTGELFF. As DNA, the CDR3 is TGTGCCAGCAGCCAAGTAAGGAACACCGGGGAGCTGTTTTTT.

The rearrangement joins TRBV14 to TRBJ1-2; no firm D call. V gave up 0 bases and J gave up 0 bases, with 5 bases separating them. This CDR3 has 14 amino acids. Germline lookup yields CDR1 SGHDN and CDR2 FVKESK. CDR3 in amino acids: CASSQDKANYGYTF. The CDR3 bases are TGTGCCAGCAGCCAAGATAAGGCTAACTATGGCTACACCTTC.